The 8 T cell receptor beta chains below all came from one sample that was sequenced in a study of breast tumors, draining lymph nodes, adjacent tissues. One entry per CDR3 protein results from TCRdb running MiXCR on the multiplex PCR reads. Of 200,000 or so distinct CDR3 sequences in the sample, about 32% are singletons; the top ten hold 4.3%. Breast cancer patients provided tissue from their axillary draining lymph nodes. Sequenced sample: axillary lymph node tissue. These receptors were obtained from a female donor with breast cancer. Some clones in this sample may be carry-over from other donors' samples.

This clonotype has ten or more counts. CDR3 coding DNA: TGTGCCAGCAGCTCCCCTCATGGCGACCTTGGGAACAATGAGCAGTTCTTC. As protein: CASSSPHGDLGNNEQFF. V usage is TRBV7-3 and J usage is TRBJ2-1; D not certain. Per the germline V gene, CDR1 is SGHTA and CDR2 is FQGTGA. V was pared by 4 bases and J by 5 bases, with 21 bases between. The CDR3 is 17 amino acids.

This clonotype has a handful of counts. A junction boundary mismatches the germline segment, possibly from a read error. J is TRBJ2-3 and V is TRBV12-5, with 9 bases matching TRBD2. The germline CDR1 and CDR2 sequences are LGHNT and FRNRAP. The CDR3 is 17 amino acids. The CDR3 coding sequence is TGTGCTAATGGTATCGCGGGAGGGCGAGGGGGCACAGATACGCAGTATTTT. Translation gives CANGIAGGRGGTDTQYF.

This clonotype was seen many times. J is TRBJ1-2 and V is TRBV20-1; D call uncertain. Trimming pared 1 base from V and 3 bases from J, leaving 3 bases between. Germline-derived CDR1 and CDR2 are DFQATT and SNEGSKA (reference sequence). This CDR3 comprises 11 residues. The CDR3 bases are TGCAGTGCTAGAGTCGACTATGGCTACACCTTC. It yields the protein CSARVDYGYTF.

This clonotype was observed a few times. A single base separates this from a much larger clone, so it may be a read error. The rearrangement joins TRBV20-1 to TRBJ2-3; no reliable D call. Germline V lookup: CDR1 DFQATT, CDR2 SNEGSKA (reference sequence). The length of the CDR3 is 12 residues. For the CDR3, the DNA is TGCAGTGCTAGTATGGGTGCAGATACGCAGTGTTTT. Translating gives CSASMGADTQCF.

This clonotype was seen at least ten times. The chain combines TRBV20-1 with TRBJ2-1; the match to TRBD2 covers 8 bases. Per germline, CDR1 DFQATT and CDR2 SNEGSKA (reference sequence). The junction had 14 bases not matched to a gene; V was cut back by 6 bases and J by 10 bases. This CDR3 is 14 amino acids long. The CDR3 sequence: CSAGGPGTSVEQFF. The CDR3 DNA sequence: TGCAGTGCGGGGGGTCCCGGGACTAGTGTCGAGCAGTTCTTC.

The CDR3 loop reads CASSVRGAEDTEAFF. The CDR3 DNA is TGTGCCAGCAGTGTGCGGGGGGCTGAGGACACTGAAGCTTTCTTT. This chain connects TRBV7-8 to TRBJ1-1, with a possible D match to TRBD1 (6 bases). The V end was cut by 6 bases, the J end by 3 bases, with 17 bases between. The germline V gene has CDR1 SGHVS and CDR2 FQNEAQ. The CDR3 has 15 residues.

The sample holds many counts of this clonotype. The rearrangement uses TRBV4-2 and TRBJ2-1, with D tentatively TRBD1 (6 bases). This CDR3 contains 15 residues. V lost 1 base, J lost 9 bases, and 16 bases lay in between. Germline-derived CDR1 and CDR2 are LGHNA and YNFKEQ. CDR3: CASSQAADSFSEQFF. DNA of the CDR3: TGTGCCAGCAGCCAAGCCGCGGACAGTTTTAGTGAGCAGTTCTTC.

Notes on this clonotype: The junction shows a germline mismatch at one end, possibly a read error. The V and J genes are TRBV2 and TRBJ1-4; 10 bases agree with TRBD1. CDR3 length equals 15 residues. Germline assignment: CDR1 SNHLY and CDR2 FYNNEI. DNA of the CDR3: TGTACCAGCAAGAGACAGGGGGCTCCTAGTGAAAAACTGTTTTTT. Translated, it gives CTSKRQGAPSEKLFF.